This TCR beta chain was recorded in a study of vaccination effects on CD4 cells after COVID-19. Broader study findings: Marked contraction was observed in infection-induced and vaccine-induced clones late after vaccination.

As to this clone: Its antigen is currently unknown.

Culture lasted about 11 days before CD4+ T cell isolation. Two doses of either BNT162b2 or mRNA-1273 were given to each participant. Neither prior SARS-CoV-2 infection nor positive nucleocapsid antibodies were present in the vaccine recipients. CDR3 length: 14 residues. Germline CDR1 is SGHKS and CDR2 is YYEKEE (reference sequence). The J segment lost 6 bases and the V segment lost 5 bases, leaving 5 bases of the junction unmatched. Here immunoSEQ multiplex PCR was the method, and the copy in TCRdb shows in-frame clones only, minus some. The sample comprises 40,000 to 45,000 clones, 55% to 80% of which are singletons, and more than 7% rests with the top ten.

V gene TRBV5-5 combines with J gene TRBJ1-4; 9 nucleotides line up with TRBD1. The input for sequencing was CD4+ T cells from PBMCs cultured without peptide, taken after COVID-19 vaccination. This TCR was recovered from a human donor who received a COVID-19 vaccine. The CDR3 loop is CASRVGQGYEKLFF. CDR3 nucleotide sequence: TGTGCCAGCAGGGTGGGACAGGGCTATGAAAAACTGTTTTTT.